This T cell receptor beta chain was identified during a study of blood T cell repertoires in COVID-19. The overall study: Samples taken during acute and convalescent COVID-19 were collected in the United States, Italy and Spain. T cells, B-cell-depleted T cells, or PBMCs supplied cDNA or gDNA.

Seattle patient enrollment occurred during active infection, with longitudinal follow-up thereafter. Original analysis: Cell counts per sample came from amplifying reference gene primers. Method: immunoSEQ multiplex PCR; TCRdb's copy keeps in-frame clones and lacks some. That table supplies the V and J calls and clone size; D and trimming were determined from the DNA. The sample consists of about 80,000 clones, roughly 85% of them appearing once. Looked up from germline, CDR1 is MDHEN and CDR2 is SYDVKM. The CDR3 has 16 residues. V lost 6 bases, J lost 7 bases, and 9 bases stayed unmatched. Sequencing used peripheral blood. The chain links TRBV28 to TRBJ2-1, with 13 bases fitting TRBD2. This TCR derives from a man in his fifties or sixties with COVID-19, enrolled during active disease. This CDR3 is CASRRTSGRGDNEQFF. CDR3 sequence (DNA): TGTGCCAGCAGGAGGACTAGCGGGAGAGGGGATAATGAGCAGTTCTTC.